This is a list of T cell receptor beta chains from one sample in a study of shared clonotypes between healthy human individuals. The repertoire was sequenced with immunoSEQ multiplex PCR; TCRdb's copy has only in-frame clones and lacks some. This repertoire shows around 940,000 clones, 70% to 85% found once; its top ten account for about 1.5%. The sequenced material came from memory CD4+ T cells sorted from blood. The source is a young man in good health. CDR3s include the opening cysteine and the closing phenylalanine or tryptophan. A D gene is named only where the DNA matches it firmly. The listing skips clone size in some rows; elsewhere it reads once, few, many or a size class.

J gene,V gene,clone size,D gene,CDR3 length,CDR3 DNA,CDR3 protein
TRBJ2-3,TRBV5-1,-,-,16,TGCGCCAGCAGCTTGGTGGACGGCGGGGGCACAGATACGCAGTATTTT,CASSLVDGGGTDTQYF
TRBJ2-2,TRBV6-6,once,TRBD2,16,TGTGCCAGCAGTCCGGCAGCGGGACCCGACGGTGGGGAGCTGTTTTTT,CASSPAAGPDGGELFF
TRBJ2-1,TRBV9,few,TRBD2,15,TGTGCCAGCAGCGGACTAGCGGGGGCATACAATGAGCAGTTCTTC,CASSGLAGAYNEQFF
TRBJ2-7,TRBV6-5,-,-,13,TGTGCCAGCAGTTCAACAGACACCTACGAGCAGTACTTC,CASSSTDTYEQYF
TRBJ2-5,TRBV19,-,-,11,TGTGCCAGTAGTGTTGGGGAGACCCAGTACTTC,CASSVGETQYF
TRBJ2-1,TRBV30,-,TRBD2,14,TGTGCCTGGCAACCGGGACTAGCGACCCCCGAGCAGTTCTTC,CAWQPGLATPEQFF
TRBJ1-2,TRBV5-1,-,-,13,TGCGCCAGCAGCTTGTCAGGGGCGGATGGCTACACCTTC,CASSLSGADGYTF
TRBJ2-7,TRBV7-9,-,-,14,TGTGCCAGCAGCTTTCTGGGCAGTTCCTACGAGCAGTACTTC,CASSFLGSSYEQYF
TRBJ2-7,TRBV6-5,-,-,14,TGTGCCAGCAGTTATGCCGGCGGGGTCAACGAGCAGTACTTC,CASSYAGGVNEQYF
TRBJ2-1,TRBV5-6,-,-,14,TGTGCCAGCAGCTTGGTCAGGAACTACAATGAGCAGTTCTTC,CASSLVRNYNEQFF
TRBJ2-5,TRBV7-2,-,-,11,TGTGCCAGCAGCCGTGCTCGAGATCAGTACTTC,CASSRARDQYF
TRBJ2-2,TRBV19,once,-,13,TGTGCCAGTAGTATTTCTAAAACCGGGGAGCTGTTTTTT,CASSISKTGELFF
TRBJ1-5,TRBV30,few,-,13,TGTGCCTGGAGAGGGCAGGGCGGTCAGCCCCAGCATTTT,CAWRGQGGQPQHF
TRBJ1-3,TRBV27,-,-,14,TGTGCCAGCAGTCCCCTACACTCTGGAAACACCATATATTTT,CASSPLHSGNTIYF
TRBJ2-3,TRBV6-4,-,-,13,TGTGCCAGCAGTGACAGATCCACAGATACGCAGTATTTT,CASSDRSTDTQYF
TRBJ1-3,TRBV5-1,-,-,15,TGCGCCAGCAGCCTCGGTCCTGGCACTGGAAACACCATATATTTT,CASSLGPGTGNTIYF
TRBJ2-5,TRBV10-3,-,-,13,TGTGCCATCAGTGAGAATAACCAAGAGACCCAGTACTTC,CAISENNQETQYF
TRBJ1-1,TRBV11-2,-,-,13,TGTGCCAGCAGCCTACGAAGTGGTATTGAAGCTTTCTTT,CASSLRSGIEAFF
TRBJ2-2,TRBV7-3,-,-,19,TGTGCCAGCAGCTTAGCAGACTTCATTCTAGCGAAACGTACCGGGGAGCTGTTTTTT,CASSLADFILAKRTGELFF
TRBJ2-7,TRBV11-2,-,-,14,TGTGCCAGCAGCTTCGACAGGTCCATCTACGAGCAGTACTTC,CASSFDRSIYEQYF
TRBJ1-2,TRBV18,many,-,13,TGTGCCAGCTCACCCGGGGCAGTGTATGGCTACACCTTC,CASSPGAVYGYTF
TRBJ1-4,TRBV10-3,-,-,14,TGTGCCATCAGTTTGACGTTGGGGAATGAAAAACTGTTTTTT,CAISLTLGNEKLFF
TRBJ2-1,TRBV9,-,-,14,TGTGCCAGCAGCGTAGCGGATTCCTACAATGAGCAGTTCTTC,CASSVADSYNEQFF
TRBJ1-4,TRBV10-2,-,-,13,TGCGCCAGCAAGGAGGGGACTAATGAAAAACTGTTTTTT,CASKEGTNEKLFF
TRBJ2-1,TRBV6-6,-,-,14,TGTGCCACCTCCCCGGGCTACAACTACAATGAGCAGTTCTTC,CATSPGYNYNEQFF
TRBJ1-2,TRBV2,-,-,13,TGTGCCAGCAGTGAATCCCCCACCTATGGCTACACCTTC,CASSESPTYGYTF
TRBJ2-1,TRBV6-5,-,TRBD2,14,TGTGCCAGCAGGCTAGCGGGGGGAAACAATGAGCAGTTCTTC,CASRLAGGNNEQFF
TRBJ1-3,TRBV2,few,-,15,TGTGCCAGCAGTGGGTTGGGACTGGCCGGAAACACCATATATTTT,CASSGLGLAGNTIYF
TRBJ1-2,TRBV4-1,-,-,14,TGCGCCAGCAGCCAAGAAGGGTATAACTATGGCTACACCTTC,CASSQEGYNYGYTF
TRBJ2-7,TRBV6-4,-,TRBD2,16,TGTGCCAGCAGTGACCCTAGCGGGCACCGGAGGTTCGAGCAGTACTTC,CASSDPSGHRRFEQYF
TRBJ2-3,TRBV10-3,-,-,14,TGTGCCATCAGTGACAACATGATCACAGATACGCAGTATTTT,CAISDNMITDTQYF
TRBJ2-7,TRBV10-2,-,TRBD2,16,TGCGCCAGCAGTGATACCCGGACTAGCGGGAGATACGAGCAGTACTTC,CASSDTRTSGRYEQYF
TRBJ2-5,TRBV7-2,-,-,14,TGTGCCAGCAGCTTAGGGCAGGGTACGAAGACCCAGTACTTC,CASSLGQGTKTQYF
TRBJ2-1,TRBV4-1,-,-,15,TGCGCCAGCAGCCAAGATTCGGGACACTACAATGAGCAGTTCTTC,CASSQDSGHYNEQFF
TRBJ2-7,TRBV21-1,once,-,16,TGTGCCAGCAGCAATAATTGGACAGGGGCGCCCTACGAGCAGTACTTC,CASSNNWTGAPYEQYF
TRBJ1-2,TRBV27,-,-,14,TGTGCCAGCAGTTTACGGGGAAACAACTATGGCTACACCTTC,CASSLRGNNYGYTF
TRBJ2-6,TRBV30,-,-,17,TGTGCCTGGACTTCGTATGCCGCAGCGTCTGGGGCCAACGTCCTGACTTTC,CAWTSYAAASGANVLTF
TRBJ1-4,TRBV2,-,-,14,TGTGCCAGCAGCGCGACAGTCTTTGGAGAAAAACTGTTTTTT,CASSATVFGEKLFF
TRBJ2-7,TRBV7-8,-,-,13,TGTGCCAGCAGCTTACGGGAGTCCTACGAGCAGTACTTC,CASSLRESYEQYF
TRBJ2-5,TRBV7-7,-,-,15,TGTGCTAGCAGCTTAAATGGGGCTGGGCGGGAGACCCAGTACTTC,CASSLNGAGRETQYF
TRBJ2-6,TRBV2,-,-,14,TGTGCCAGCAGGGGGATCTCTGGGGCCAACGTCCTGACTTTC,CASRGISGANVLTF
TRBJ1-2,TRBV7-2,few,-,12,TGTGCCAGCAGCCCCCACAAGGCTGGCTACACCTTC,CASSPHKAGYTF
TRBJ1-1,TRBV28,-,-,13,TGTGCCAGCAGCAACACATTGAACACTGAAGCTTTCTTT,CASSNTLNTEAFF
TRBJ2-2,TRBV5-6,-,-,15,TGTGCCAGCAGCTTGACAGGGCTTTACACCGGGGAGCTGTTTTTT,CASSLTGLYTGELFF
TRBJ1-2,TRBV6-1,-,-,13,TGTGCCAGCAGTGACAGGGGTAACTATGGCTACACCTTC,CASSDRGNYGYTF
TRBJ2-5,TRBV5-1,-,TRBD1,15,TGCGCCAGCAGCTGGACGACAGGGGAGGCGGAGACCCAGTACTTC,CASSWTTGEAETQYF
TRBJ2-7,TRBV6-1,-,-,13,TGTGCCAGCAGTGAGCAGTCCTCCTACGAGCAGTACTTC,CASSEQSSYEQYF
TRBJ2-5,TRBV5-4,-,-,14,TGTGCCAGCAGCTCCGCAGGGTCCCGAGAGACCCAGTACTTC,CASSSAGSRETQYF
TRBJ1-3,TRBV4-1,many,TRBD1,17,TGCGCCAGCAGCCAAGAACCTCAGGGGGCCTCTGGAAACACCATATATTTT,CASSQEPQGASGNTIYF
TRBJ2-1,TRBV5-4,many,TRBD2,16,TGTGCCAGCAGCTTGTCAAGACTAGCGGGGACAAATGAGCAGTTCTTC,CASSLSRLAGTNEQFF
TRBJ1-2,TRBV19,-,TRBD1,15,TGTGCCAGTAGTATCTCGGGGACAGGGACCGCTGGCTACACCTTC,CASSISGTGTAGYTF